Reported below is one T cell receptor beta chain. Its target is unknown. The data were taken from a study of T cell responses to AZD1222 COVID-19 vaccine. Broader study findings: Clonal diversity may have been underestimated in mostly white British donors.

Sequencing was performed with immunoSEQ multiplex PCR; in TCRdb, only in-frame clones are kept and a portion is missing. The sample has 200,000 to 250,000 clones, roughly 94% seen once. This CDR3 is built from 13 residues. Germline CDR1 and CDR2: SGDLS and YYNGEE. V was shortened by 4 bases and J by 6 bases, with 14 bases between the two germline ends. The material sequenced was peripheral blood, taken 28 days after the second dose of the MenACWY control vaccine. The receptor was derived from an adult who received the MenACWY meningococcal vaccine as a control. V is TRBV9 and J is TRBJ2-7; perhaps TRBD2 as D (5 bases). CDR3 protein: CASSSSNQAEQYF. The CDR3, as DNA: TGTGCCAGCAGCTCTAGCAATCAGGCCGAGCAGTACTTC.